This TCR beta chain was identified during a study of CXCR3-negative and CXCR3-positive naive CD8 T cells. Naive CD8+ T cells were CD45RO-CCR7+CD27+CD95-. Carrying UMI labels, the TRB cDNA libraries were prepared through 5' RACE. TCRdb reprocessed the 5' RACE reads and keeps a single row for each CDR3 protein, giving no DNA. The specimen's table records 150,000 or so distinct CDR3 sequences. The sequencing sample was made of naive CXCR3- CD8+ T cells from blood. Subset: CD45RO-CCR7+CD27+CD95- naive CD8+ T cells lacking CXCR3 (TNR3-). This TCR was recovered from a human donor in good health. Some clones in this sample may be carry-over from other donors' samples.

The chain's CDR3 is CASSQDRGLHTGELFF. The chain has TRBV4-1 and TRBJ2-2; checking the TCRdb D call of TRBD1 is not possible without DNA. Looked up from germline, CDR1 is MGHRA and CDR2 is YSYEKL. The CDR3 covers 16 residues.